This is a list of T cell receptor beta chains from one sample in a study of T cells in Graves' hyperthyroidism and ophthalmopathy. Each CDR3 protein gets one entry after TCRdb re-called the multiplex PCR reads with MiXCR. The sample comprises over 250,000 distinct CDR3 sequences, approximately 14% of which are singletons, and roughly 33% rests with the top ten. Sequencing input: blood. The receptors stem from a middle-aged woman with Graves' ophthalmopathy. CDR3s include the opening cysteine and the closing phenylalanine or tryptophan. A D gene is named only where the DNA matches it firmly. Where a row states a size, it is once, few, many or the class of an expanded clone; other rows omit it.

CDR3: CASSGRVATNEQFF
DNA: TGCGCCAGCAGCGGAAGGGTGGCAACGAATGAGCAGTTCTTC
J: TRBJ2-1
length: 14
V: TRBV5-1
size: NA
D: NA

CDR3: CASSDPTRIGGNTGELFF
DNA: TGTGCCAGCAGTGACCCAACACGAATAGGTGGAAATACCGGGGAGCTGTTTTTT
J: TRBJ2-2
length: 18
V: TRBV6-1
size: NA
D: NA

CDR3: CASSQDSRTTRGTF
DNA: TGCGCCAGCAGCCAAGATTCGAGGACAACCCGGGGGACCTTC
J: TRBJ1-2
length: 14
V: TRBV4-1
size: few
D: NA

CDR3: CASSLGAGSSDEQFF
DNA: TGTGCCAGCAGCTTAGGAGCAGGGTCCAGCGATGAGCAGTTCTTC
J: TRBJ2-1
length: 15
V: TRBV11-1
size: few
D: NA

CDR3: CATSRGGATGGWYGYTF
DNA: TGTGCCACCAGCAGAGGAGGGGCCACAGGGGGCTGGTATGGCTACACCTTC
J: TRBJ1-2
length: 17
V: TRBV15
size: NA
D: TRBD1

CDR3: CSASSTGETQYF
DNA: TGCAGTGCTAGCTCCACAGGAGAGACCCAGTACTTC
J: TRBJ2-5
length: 12
V: TRBV20-1
size: many
D: NA

CDR3: CAVSSYLGYGYTF
DNA: TGTGCCGTCAGTTCTTACCTGGGGTATGGCTACACCTTC
J: TRBJ1-2
length: 13
V: TRBV10-3
size: NA
D: NA

CDR3: CASSQGGGKQETQYF
DNA: TGCGCCAGCAGCCAAGGAGGAGGGAAACAAGAGACCCAGTACTTC
J: TRBJ2-5
length: 15
V: TRBV4-1
size: many
D: NA

CDR3: CASSQDTTNSPLHF
DNA: TGTGCCAGCAGCCAAGATACAACGAATTCACCCCTCCACTTT
J: TRBJ1-6
length: 14
V: TRBV3-1
size: few
D: NA

CDR3: CASSYRRNQPQHF
DNA: TGTGCCAGCAGTTACCGGAGAAATCAGCCCCAGCATTTT
J: TRBJ1-5
length: 13
V: TRBV6-5
size: NA
D: NA

CDR3: CASSLVPGINTEAFF
DNA: TGTGCCAGCAGCTTAGTCCCAGGGATTAACACTGAAGCTTTCTTT
J: TRBJ1-1
length: 15
V: TRBV11-3
size: few
D: NA

CDR3: CASSFPGTGGLFTF
DNA: TGTGCCAGCAGTTTCCCCGGGACAGGGGGATTATTCACCTTC
J: TRBJ1-2
length: 14
V: TRBV28
size: few
D: TRBD1

CDR3: CASTSGGYTEAFF
DNA: TGTGCCAGCACATCAGGGGGTTACACTGAAGCTTTCTTT
J: TRBJ1-1
length: 13
V: TRBV28
size: many
D: TRBD1

CDR3: CASKGTAGGLNEQFF
DNA: TGCGCCAGCAAGGGTACGGCGGGAGGTTTGAATGAGCAGTTCTTC
J: TRBJ2-1
length: 15
V: TRBV10-2
size: many
D: TRBD2

CDR3: CSANLRGMYEQYF
DNA: TGCAGTGCTAACCTACGGGGGATGTACGAGCAGTACTTC
J: TRBJ2-7
length: 13
V: TRBV20-1
size: many
D: NA

CDR3: CAISDRRWRKQYF
DNA: TGTGCCATCAGTGATAGGCGGTGGAGGAAGCAGTACTTC
J: TRBJ2-7
length: 13
V: TRBV10-3
size: NA
D: NA

CDR3: CASSLPRTGGRGTQYF
DNA: TGTGCCAGCAGTTTACCCCGGACAGGGGGCAGGGGTACGCAGTATTTT
J: TRBJ2-3
length: 16
V: TRBV27
size: many
D: TRBD1

CDR3: CASSLTVAIYEQYF
DNA: TGTGCCAGCAGTTTGACGGTAGCGATCTACGAGCAGTACTTC
J: TRBJ2-7
length: 14
V: TRBV28
size: many
D: NA

CDR3: CASSQGRRVGQYF
DNA: TGTGCCAGCAGCCAGGGACGGCGAGTTGGGCAGTACTTC
J: TRBJ2-7
length: 13
V: TRBV7-2
size: many
D: NA

CDR3: CASSFGEYGYTF
DNA: TGTGCCAGCAGCTTCGGGGAATATGGCTACACCTTC
J: TRBJ1-2
length: 12
V: TRBV7-9
size: many
D: NA

CDR3: CAISGTQYEQYF
DNA: TGTGCCATCAGTGGGACACAATACGAGCAGTACTTC
J: TRBJ2-7
length: 12
V: TRBV10-3
size: many
D: NA

CDR3: CSRRQGAAGYGYTF
DNA: TGCAGTCGCCGACAGGGGGCTGCGGGCTATGGCTACACCTTC
J: TRBJ1-2
length: 14
V: TRBV20-1
size: NA
D: TRBD1

CDR3: CASSYKMTSGRREQYF
DNA: TGTGCCAGCAGTTACAAGATGACTAGCGGGAGGCGTGAGCAGTACTTC
J: TRBJ2-7
length: 16
V: TRBV6-2/TRBV6-3
size: many
D: TRBD2

CDR3: CASSISGGLRRELFF
DNA: TGTGCCAGCAGCATTAGCGGGGGGCTTCGGCGGGAGCTGTTTTTT
J: TRBJ2-2
length: 15
V: TRBV11-3
size: many
D: TRBD2

CDR3: CASNKIASGKGYNEQFF
DNA: TGTGCCAGCAATAAAATTGCTAGCGGGAAAGGGTACAATGAGCAGTTCTTC
J: TRBJ2-1
length: 17
V: TRBV28
size: many
D: TRBD2

CDR3: CASSWNEQYF
DNA: TGTGCCAGCAGCTGGAACGAGCAGTACTTC
J: TRBJ2-7
length: 10
V: TRBV5-5
size: NA
D: NA

CDR3: CASSIQGFVSTEAFF
DNA: TGCGCCAGCAGTATACAGGGGTTCGTTAGCACTGAAGCTTTCTTT
J: TRBJ1-1
length: 15
V: TRBV5-1
size: few
D: TRBD1

CDR3: CASSYSRFIQEFGQPQHF
DNA: TGTGCCAGCAGTTACTCGCGATTTATACAGGAGTTCGGTCAGCCCCAGCATTTT
J: TRBJ1-5
length: 18
V: TRBV6-5
size: NA
D: NA

CDR3: CASSYISVGPPETQYF
DNA: TGTGCCAGCAGTTACATCTCCGTCGGACCACCAGAGACCCAGTACTTC
J: TRBJ2-5
length: 16
V: TRBV6-5
size: many
D: NA

CDR3: CAWSDSNSNQPQHF
DNA: TGTGCCTGGAGCGACAGCAATAGCAATCAGCCCCAGCATTTT
J: TRBJ1-5
length: 14
V: TRBV30
size: NA
D: NA

CDR3: CASSQTGPNEKLFF
DNA: TGTGCCAGCAGCCAGACAGGGCCTAATGAAAAACTGTTTTTT
J: TRBJ1-4
length: 14
V: TRBV7-9
size: few
D: TRBD1

CDR3: CASSLGSGGLGAKNIQYF
DNA: TGTGCCAGCAGCTTAGGTTCGGGGGGCTTGGGGGCCAAAAACATTCAGTACTTC
J: TRBJ2-4
length: 18
V: TRBV7-2
size: NA
D: NA

CDR3: CSVDGLKGTDTQYF
DNA: TGCAGCGTTGATGGGCTGAAAGGCACAGATACGCAGTATTTT
J: TRBJ2-3
length: 14
V: TRBV29-1
size: many
D: NA

CDR3: CSAQVGNYGYTF
DNA: TGCAGCGCTCAAGTGGGGAACTATGGCTACACCTTC
J: TRBJ1-2
length: 12
V: TRBV29-1
size: many
D: NA

CDR3: CSARHPGTPNPYEQYF
DNA: TGCAGTGCTAGACACCCCGGGACTCCGAATCCCTACGAGCAGTACTTC
J: TRBJ2-7
length: 16
V: TRBV20-1
size: many
D: NA

CDR3: CASRRNGNFYGYTF
DNA: TGTGCCAGCAGGCGCAACGGGAATTTCTATGGCTACACCTTC
J: TRBJ1-2
length: 14
V: TRBV27
size: many
D: NA

CDR3: CASSARDQWNSPLHF
DNA: TGTGCCAGCAGTGCCCGGGACCAGTGGAATTCACCCCTCCACTTT
J: TRBJ1-6
length: 15
V: TRBV2
size: many
D: NA

CDR3: CVSREEWGGLSNEQFF
DNA: TGTGTCAGCAGAGAAGAATGGGGGGGATTAAGCAATGAGCAGTTCTTC
J: TRBJ2-1
length: 16
V: TRBV6-1
size: few
D: TRBD2

CDR3: CSARVGGRYQPQHF
DNA: TGCAGTGCTAGAGTAGGGGGGCGGTATCAGCCCCAGCATTTT
J: TRBJ1-5
length: 14
V: TRBV20-1
size: few
D: NA

CDR3: CASSSKDRATGNTIYF
DNA: TGTGCCAGCAGCTCAAAAGACAGAGCTACTGGAAACACCATATATTTT
J: TRBJ1-3
length: 16
V: TRBV7-9
size: NA
D: NA

CDR3: CASSLEGGMSTEAFF
DNA: TGTGCCAGCAGCTTGGAAGGGGGGATGTCGACTGAAGCTTTCTTT
J: TRBJ1-1
length: 15
V: TRBV7-9
size: few
D: NA

CDR3: CASSYSGSSYNEQFF
DNA: TGTGCCAGCAGTTACTCAGGGAGCTCCTACAATGAGCAGTTCTTC
J: TRBJ2-1
length: 15
V: TRBV6-2/TRBV6-3
size: NA
D: NA

CDR3: CASSGYSVRNEQYF
DNA: TGTGCCAGCAGTGGATACAGTGTTCGGAACGAGCAGTACTTC
J: TRBJ2-7
length: 14
V: TRBV25-1
size: many
D: NA

CDR3: CASSLNGRGDQPQHF
DNA: TGTGCCAGCAGCCTTAACGGCAGGGGGGATCAGCCCCAGCATTTT
J: TRBJ1-5
length: 15
V: TRBV28
size: NA
D: TRBD1

CDR3: CASSTRSGYVETQYF
DNA: TGTGCCAGCAGCACCCGGTCCGGATATGTGGAGACCCAGTACTTC
J: TRBJ2-5
length: 15
V: TRBV28
size: many
D: NA

CDR3: CSARGAPTSGGYVDTQYF
DNA: TGCAGTGCTAGAGGGGCCCCTACTAGCGGGGGCTATGTAGATACGCAGTATTTT
J: TRBJ2-3
length: 18
V: TRBV20-1
size: NA
D: TRBD2

CDR3: CASSPLRETGSGYEQYF
DNA: TGTGCCAGCAGCCCCTTGCGGGAAACGGGGAGCGGCTACGAGCAGTACTTC
J: TRBJ2-7
length: 17
V: TRBV7-6
size: NA
D: NA

CDR3: CAWRTTGITEAFF
DNA: TGTGCCTGGAGAACCACAGGGATTACTGAAGCTTTCTTT
J: TRBJ1-1
length: 13
V: TRBV30
size: many
D: NA

CDR3: CSVDRGGGTEAFF
DNA: TGCAGCGTTGATCGGGGGGGGGGCACTGAAGCTTTCTTT
J: TRBJ1-1
length: 13
V: TRBV29-1
size: NA
D: NA

CDR3: CASRPGQGPYEQYF
DNA: TGTGCCAGCAGACCGGGACAGGGTCCCTACGAGCAGTACTTC
J: TRBJ2-7
length: 14
V: TRBV12-3/TRBV12-4
size: many
D: TRBD1

CDR3: CASSRPVGMNTEAFF
DNA: TGTGCCAGCAGCCGGCCGGTAGGGATGAACACTGAAGCTTTCTTT
J: TRBJ1-1
length: 15
V: TRBV3-1
size: many
D: NA